This T cell receptor beta chain was captured by sequencing in a study of cytomegalovirus exposure and HLA in healthy donors. Findings of the study overall: Reports indicated that the classifier achieved high specificity and sensitivity in diagnosing cytomegalovirus status.

A remark on this clone: Its cognate antigen is unknown.

Some clones are missing from TCRdb's copy, which holds only in-frame ones; the method was immunoSEQ multiplex PCR. Among 200,000 or so clones, about 79% were seen once, and the ten largest hold roughly 13%. Germline CDR1 is MDHEN and CDR2 is SYDVKM. V lost 5 bases and J lost 7, with 11 bases in between. CDR3 length: 12 amino acids. This clonotype was sampled from a woman aged 25 to 39 in good health and CMV-seropositive. Material for sequencing was PBMCs. The chain couples TRBV28 to TRBJ1-2; D not certain. Here the CDR3 reads CASSRGFFGYTF. The CDR3 coding sequence is TGTGCCAGCAGTCGAGGTTTCTTTGGCTACACCTTC.